The 20 T cell receptor beta chains given below trace back to one sample, sequenced in a study of cytomegalovirus exposure and HLA in healthy donors. The PCR was carried out with 60 Vbeta primers and 13 Jbeta primers. TCRdb keeps only in-frame clones here, not all; method: immunoSEQ multiplex PCR. Found here are 80,000 to 100,000 clones, roughly four fifths of them singletons; the top ten hold 10%. The sequenced sample consisted of PBMCs. The receptors derive from a human donor in good health.

The V call is TRBV7-2, the J call TRBJ2-7, with 7 positions matching TRBD2. V gave up 7 bases and J gave up 3 bases; unmatched junction bases: 9. Germline CDR1 SGHTA, CDR2 FQGNSA. The CDR3 is made up of 14 amino acids. CDR3 bases: TGTGCCAGCAAACGGACTAGTACTTTCTACGAGCAGTACTTC. Translation: CASKRTSTFYEQYF.

This chain uses TRBV14 with TRBJ2-3, with TRBD1 identical over 7 bases. The germline CDR1 and CDR2 sequences are SGHDN and FVKESK. The CDR3 loop spans 16 amino acids. J was trimmed by 4 bases and V by 3 bases; bases with no gene match: 10. The CDR3 loop is CASSQETGRFADTQYF. The CDR3, as DNA: TGTGCCAGCAGCCAGGAGACAGGGAGATTCGCAGATACGCAGTATTTT.

The chain is built from TRBV5-4 and TRBJ1-2; 7 bases line up with TRBD1. J lost 7 bases, V lost 0 bases, and 15 bases had no gene match. The V gene's germline CDR1 is SGHNT and CDR2 YYREEE (reference sequence). The CDR3 is 17 residues long. CDR3 coding DNA: TGTGCCAGCAGCTTGGGGGCGACAGGGCTATCCTATGCTGGCTACACCTTC. It is translated as CASSLGATGLSYAGYTF.

The chain employs TRBV28 and TRBJ2-1, with 8 bases aligning to TRBD1. J gave up 3 bases and V 7 bases, and 8 bases lay outside the gene matches. The germline V gene encodes CDR1 MDHEN and CDR2 SYDVKM. The CDR3 runs 15 residues. The CDR3 bases are TGTGCCAGCACGCCTCGAGACAGGGGCTACAATGAGCAGTTCTTC. Protein: CASTPRDRGYNEQFF.

This chain joins TRBV7-2 and TRBJ1-2, with 7 bases lining up with TRBD1. In germline, CDR1 is SGHTA, CDR2 FQGNSA. V shed 5 bases and J 4 bases; nucleotides not matched to a gene: 7. This CDR3 is built from 14 residues. The DNA of the CDR3 is TGTGCCAGCAGCGACAGGGTCGCGATCTATGGCTACACCTTC. Its protein product is CASSDRVAIYGYTF. Using reference TRBV7-2 and TRBJ1-2 for the parts outside the CDR3, the full variable domain is GAGVSQSPSNKVTEKGKDVELRCDPISGHTALYWYRQSLGQGLEFLIYFQGNSAPDKSGLPSDRFSAERTGGSVSTLTIQRTQQEDSAVYLCASSDRVAIYGYTFGSGTRLTVV.

The rearrangement uses TRBV5-5 and TRBJ2-2; TRBD2 agrees at 12 bases. J was trimmed by 8 bases and V by 4 bases; bases with no gene match: 9. The CDR3 extends over 16 amino acids. The germline V gene encodes CDR1 SGHKS and CDR2 YYEKEE (reference sequence). The CDR3 is CASSPGLAGRRGELFF. CDR3 DNA: TGTGCCAGCAGCCCCGGACTAGCGGGGAGGCGGGGGGAGCTGTTTTTT. The entire variable domain, with the rest obtained from reference TRBV5-5 and TRBJ2-2, is as follows: DAGVTQSPTHLIKTRGQQVTLRCSPISGHKSVSWYQQVLGQGPQFIFQYYEKEERGRGNFPDRFSARQFPNYSSELNVNALLLGDSALYLCASSPGLAGRRGELFFGEGSRLTVL.

The chain combines TRBV27 with TRBJ1-5; D might be TRBD1 (6 bases). The CDR3 is 16 residues long. Germline CDR1 reads MNHEY; CDR2 reads SMNVEV (reference sequence). V shed 6 bases and J shed 0 bases, with 15 bases lying between them. The CDR3 nucleotides are TGTGCCAGCAGCCGAGGGGGTTTAGATAGCAATCAGCCCCAGCATTTT. Its translation is CASSRGGLDSNQPQHF.

This chain connects TRBV15 to TRBJ2-7; D possibly corresponds to TRBD1 (5 bases). V was trimmed by 3 bases and J by 2 bases, leaving 11 bases between them. CDR3 size: 14 residues. Germline assignment: CDR1 LNHNV and CDR2 YYDKDF (reference sequence). The DNA for the CDR3 is TGTGCCACCAGCAGGACAGTTGGGGCCTACGAGCAGTACTTC. Encoded protein: CATSRTVGAYEQYF.

V gene TRBV15 combines with J gene TRBJ2-1; TRBD2 aligns across 7 bases. V lost 6 bases, J lost 3 bases, and 8 bases stayed unmatched. The germline gives CDR1 LNHNV, CDR2 YYDKDF (reference sequence). The CDR3 runs to 15 residues. The CDR3 coding sequence is TGTGCCACCAGGCTGGCGGGAGAGATCTACAATGAGCAGTTCTTC. It translates to CATRLAGEIYNEQFF.

The chain couples TRBV7-2 to TRBJ2-3; 8 bases are shared with TRBD2. After removal of 1 base from V and 7 bases from J, the junction contained 7 bases not matched to a gene. The germline V gene encodes CDR1 SGHTA and CDR2 FQGNSA. The CDR3 sequence is 15 residues long. The CDR3 loop is CASSLGGLEGNTQYF. The CDR3 nucleotides read TGTGCCAGCAGCTTAGGGGGACTAGAGGGCAATACGCAGTATTTT.

This clone appeared a single time. The V call is TRBV19, the J call TRBJ2-7; 7 nucleotides line up with TRBD2. This CDR3 comprises 14 residues. J gave up 5 bases and V 3 bases, and 7 bases lay outside the gene matches. Per the germline V gene, CDR1 is LNHDA and CDR2 is SQIVND (reference sequence). The CDR3 protein is CASSMGGVVNEQYF. CDR3 bases: TGTGCCAGTAGTATGGGGGGGGTAGTCAACGAGCAGTACTTC.

This chain joins TRBV5-5 and TRBJ2-7, with 13 bases lining up with TRBD2. Germline-derived CDR1 and CDR2 are SGHKS and YYEKEE (reference sequence). The CDR3 consists of 15 residues. Trimming removed 4 bases from V and 6 bases from J; junction bases left unmatched: 7. The CDR3 bases are TGTGCCAGCAGCCCGTGGACTAGCGGGAGCCGCGAGCAGTACTTC. Its translation: CASSPWTSGSREQYF.

This rearrangement joins TRBV4-3 to TRBJ2-2; D is undetermined. This CDR3 has 16 residues. Germline CDR1 reads LGHNA; CDR2 reads YSLEER. V was shortened by 0 bases and J by 0 bases, with 8 bases between the two germline ends. The CDR3 region has the DNA TGCGCCAGCAGCCAAGAGTCTCCGGCGAACACCGGGGAGCTGTTTTTT. Its translation is CASSQESPANTGELFF.

This chain links TRBV19 with TRBJ1-4; 9 nucleotides line up with TRBD1. V lost 5 bases to trimming and J lost 7 bases; unmatched junction nucleotides: 8. CDR1 and CDR2 (germline): LNHDA, SQIVND (reference sequence). CDR3 length: 15 residues. Here the CDR3 reads CASSRGGQGSEKLFF. The CDR3 DNA reads as TGTGCCAGTAGTCGGGGCGGACAGGGGAGTGAAAAACTGTTTTTT. Looking up the rest from reference TRBV19 and TRBJ1-4 gives the full variable domain: DGGITQSPKYLFRKEGQNVTLSCEQNLNHDAMYWYRQDPGQGLRLIYYSQIVNDFQKGDIAEGYSVSREKKESFPLTVTSAQKNPTAFYLCASSRGGQGSEKLFFGSGTQLSVL.

This sequence joins TRBV4-3 and TRBJ2-1, with TRBD2 identical over 11 bases. In germline, CDR1 is LGHNA, CDR2 YSLEER. The CDR3 is made up of 17 amino acids. J lost 3 bases, V lost 2 bases, and 6 bases had no gene match. This chain's CDR3 is CASSQSPGTSGYNEQFF. The CDR3, as DNA: TGCGCCAGCAGCCAATCCCCCGGGACTAGCGGCTACAATGAGCAGTTCTTC.

CDR3 protein: CASTPGTANTEAFF. CDR3 in DNA: TGTGCCAGCACCCCCGGGACAGCGAACACTGAAGCTTTCTTT. The genes are TRBV11-2 and TRBJ1-1; 7 nucleotides agree with TRBD1. Looked up from germline, CDR1 is SGHAT and CDR2 is FQNNGV. Trimming removed 7 bases from V and 1 base from J; junction bases left unmatched: 6. The CDR3 loop spans 14 amino acids.

This chain connects TRBV6-4 to TRBJ2-2; no reliable D call. In germline, CDR1 is MRHNA, CDR2 SNTAGT. There are 13 residues in the CDR3. V was clipped by 3 bases and J by 4 bases, with 6 bases between them. CDR3 DNA sequence: TGTGCCAGCAGTGATGTCGTCACCGGGGAGCTGTTTTTT. Protein: CASSDVVTGELFF.

This chain joins TRBV7-7 and TRBJ2-7, with 7 bases aligning to TRBD1. Germline V gene lookup returns CDR1 SSHAT and CDR2 FNYEAQ (reference sequence). The CDR3 is made up of 14 amino acids. V dropped 1 base and J dropped 4; count of bases not matched to a gene: 4. CDR3: CASSLGHRGYEQYF. The DNA of the CDR3 is TGTGCCAGCAGCTTAGGGCACAGGGGTTACGAGCAGTACTTC.

The chain combines TRBV18 with TRBJ1-2; D is perhaps TRBD1 (5 bases). The CDR3 is made up of 14 amino acids. In germline, CDR1 is KGHSH, CDR2 LQKENI. Trimming pared 1 base from V and 2 bases from J, leaving 8 bases between. This CDR3 is CASSPRGENYGYTF. The CDR3 nucleotides are TGTGCCAGCTCACCACGGGGGGAAAACTATGGCTACACCTTC.

The V call is TRBV5-1, the J call TRBJ2-3; 9 nucleotides match TRBD2. V lost 3 bases to trimming and J lost 4 bases; unmatched junction nucleotides: 6. Germline lookup yields CDR1 SGHRS and CDR2 YFSETQ. The CDR3 runs to 15 residues. CDR3 region: CASSSGGRDPDTQYF. The CDR3 DNA reads TGCGCCAGCAGCTCAGGCGGGAGGGACCCAGATACGCAGTATTTT.